This T cell receptor beta chain derives from a study of cytomegalovirus exposure and HLA in healthy donors. Study-level points and caveats: Across all donors, roughly uniform sequencing depth was an assumption of the presence/absence analyses. Only CMV serostatus was available as immune exposure information.

V lost 3 bases, J lost 5 bases, and 4 bases stayed unmatched. In germline, CDR1 is SGHRS, CDR2 YFSETQ. This CDR3 has 14 residues. About this clone itself: Its matching antigen is unknown.

Primers: 60 Vbeta forward and 13 Jbeta reverse. Data came from immunoSEQ multiplex PCR; TCRdb stores just in-frame clones and leaves some out. The table includes approximately 200,000 clones, more than 65% detected once. This clonotype was obtained from a woman in her thirties in good health and CMV-seropositive. The sample comprised PBMCs. The rearrangement joins TRBV5-1 to TRBJ1-4; 7 bases map to TRBD1. CDR3: CASSSGQMNEKLFF. CDR3 nucleotide sequence: TGCGCCAGCAGCTCGGGACAGATGAATGAAAAACTGTTTTTT.